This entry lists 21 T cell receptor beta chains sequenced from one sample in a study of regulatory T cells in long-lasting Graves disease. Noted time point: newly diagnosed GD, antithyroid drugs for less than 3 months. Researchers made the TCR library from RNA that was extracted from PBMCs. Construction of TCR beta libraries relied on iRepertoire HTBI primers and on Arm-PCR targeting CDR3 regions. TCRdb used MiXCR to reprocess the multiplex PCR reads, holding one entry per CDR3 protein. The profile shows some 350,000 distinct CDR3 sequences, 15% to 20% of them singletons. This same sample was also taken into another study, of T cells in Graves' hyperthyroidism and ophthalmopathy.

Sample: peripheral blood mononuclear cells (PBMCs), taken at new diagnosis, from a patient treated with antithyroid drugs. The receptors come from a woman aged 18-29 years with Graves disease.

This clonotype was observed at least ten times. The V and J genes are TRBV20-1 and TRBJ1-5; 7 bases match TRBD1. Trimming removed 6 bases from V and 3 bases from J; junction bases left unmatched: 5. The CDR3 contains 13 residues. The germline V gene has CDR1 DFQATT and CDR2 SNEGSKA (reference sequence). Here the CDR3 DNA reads TGCAGTGCCCGGACAGGCTACAATCAGCCCCAGCATTTT. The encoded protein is CSARTGYNQPQHF.

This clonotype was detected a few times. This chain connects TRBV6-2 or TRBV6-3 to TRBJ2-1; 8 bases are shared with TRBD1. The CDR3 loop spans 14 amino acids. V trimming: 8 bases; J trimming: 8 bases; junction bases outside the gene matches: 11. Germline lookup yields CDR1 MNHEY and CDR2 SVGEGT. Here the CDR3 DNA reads TGTGCCAGCCGGCGGACAGGGATTGTCGATGAGCAGTTCTTC. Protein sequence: CASRRTGIVDEQFF.

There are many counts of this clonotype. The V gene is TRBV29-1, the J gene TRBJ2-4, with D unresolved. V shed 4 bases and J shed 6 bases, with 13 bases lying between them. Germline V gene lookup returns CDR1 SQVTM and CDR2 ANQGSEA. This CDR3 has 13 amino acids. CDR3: CSVGAAARNIQYF. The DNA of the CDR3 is TGCAGCGTTGGGGCGGCAGCGAGAAACATTCAGTACTTC.

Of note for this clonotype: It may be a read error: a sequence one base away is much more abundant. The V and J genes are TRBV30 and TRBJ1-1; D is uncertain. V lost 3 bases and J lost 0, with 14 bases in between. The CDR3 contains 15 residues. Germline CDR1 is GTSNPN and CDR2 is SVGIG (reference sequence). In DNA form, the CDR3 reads TGTGCCTGGAGCAGTGGTATAGGCATGAACACTGAAGCTTTCTTT. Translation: CAWSSGIGMNTEAFF.

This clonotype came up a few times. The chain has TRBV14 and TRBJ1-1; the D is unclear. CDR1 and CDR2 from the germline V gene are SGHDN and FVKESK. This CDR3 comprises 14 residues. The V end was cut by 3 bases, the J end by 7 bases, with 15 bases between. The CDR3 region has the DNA TGTGCCAGCAGCCACTACACGGGAGGTTTTGAAGCTTTCTTT. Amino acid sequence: CASSHYTGGFEAFF.

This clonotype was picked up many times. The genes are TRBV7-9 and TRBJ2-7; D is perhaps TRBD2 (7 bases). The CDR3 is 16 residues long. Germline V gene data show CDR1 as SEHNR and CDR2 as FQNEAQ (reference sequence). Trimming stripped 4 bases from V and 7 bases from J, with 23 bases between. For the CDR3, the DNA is TGTGCCAGCAGCTCGGACGGATACAGGGAGGGGGGGGAGCAGTACTTC. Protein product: CASSSDGYREGGEQYF.

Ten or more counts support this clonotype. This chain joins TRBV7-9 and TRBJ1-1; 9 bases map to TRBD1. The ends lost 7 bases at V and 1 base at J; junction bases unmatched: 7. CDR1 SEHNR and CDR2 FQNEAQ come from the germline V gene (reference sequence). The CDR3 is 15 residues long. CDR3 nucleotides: TGTGCCAGCAAGCCTGAGGGACAGGGGAACACTGAAGCTTTCTTT. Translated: CASKPEGQGNTEAFF.

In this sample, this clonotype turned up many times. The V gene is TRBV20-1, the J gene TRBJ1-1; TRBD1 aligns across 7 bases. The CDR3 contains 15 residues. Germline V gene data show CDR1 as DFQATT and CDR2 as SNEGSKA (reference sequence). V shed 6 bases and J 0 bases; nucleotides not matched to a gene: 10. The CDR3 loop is CSATDRIGMNTEAFF. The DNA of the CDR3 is TGCAGTGCAACGGACAGGATTGGCATGAACACTGAAGCTTTCTTT.

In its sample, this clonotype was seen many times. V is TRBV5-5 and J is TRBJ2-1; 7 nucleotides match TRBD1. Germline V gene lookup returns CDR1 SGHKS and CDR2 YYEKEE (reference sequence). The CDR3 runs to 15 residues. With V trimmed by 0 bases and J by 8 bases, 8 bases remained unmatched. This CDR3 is CASSLVGGRVHEQFF. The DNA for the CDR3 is TGTGCCAGCAGCTTGGTAGGGGGCAGGGTGCATGAGCAGTTCTTC.

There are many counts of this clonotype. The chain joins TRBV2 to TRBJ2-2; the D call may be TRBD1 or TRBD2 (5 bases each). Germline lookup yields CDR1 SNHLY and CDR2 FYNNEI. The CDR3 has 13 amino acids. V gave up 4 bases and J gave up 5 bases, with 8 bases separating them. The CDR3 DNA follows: TGTGCCAGCAGTGGGGGGTCTACCGGGGAGCTGTTTTTT. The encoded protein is CASSGGSTGELFF.

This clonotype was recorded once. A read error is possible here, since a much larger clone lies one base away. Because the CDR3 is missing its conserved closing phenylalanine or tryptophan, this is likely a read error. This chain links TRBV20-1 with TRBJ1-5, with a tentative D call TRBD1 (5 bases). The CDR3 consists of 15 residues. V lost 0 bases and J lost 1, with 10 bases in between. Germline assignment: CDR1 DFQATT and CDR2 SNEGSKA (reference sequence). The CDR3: CSARDGRVSNQPQHC. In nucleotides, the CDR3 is TGCAGTGCTAGAGATGGCAGGGTAAGCAATCAGCCCCAGCATTGT.

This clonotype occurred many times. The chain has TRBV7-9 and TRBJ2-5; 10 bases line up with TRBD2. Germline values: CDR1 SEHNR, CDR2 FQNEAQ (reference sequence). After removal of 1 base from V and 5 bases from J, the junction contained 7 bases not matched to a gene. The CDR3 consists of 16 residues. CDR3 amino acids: CASSLVAGGPGETQYF. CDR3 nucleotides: TGTGCCAGCAGCTTAGTAGCGGGGGGCCCAGGCGAGACCCAGTACTTC.

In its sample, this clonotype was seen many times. Here the CDR3 reads CASSPPTGESEAFF. Written as DNA, the CDR3 is TGTGCCAGCAGTCCTCCGACAGGGGAGTCTGAAGCTTTCTTT. The chain joins TRBV12-3 or TRBV12-4 to TRBJ1-1; the match to TRBD1 covers 8 bases. This CDR3 comprises 14 residues. Germline trimming cut 5 bases from V and 6 bases from J; bases unmatched to any gene: 8.

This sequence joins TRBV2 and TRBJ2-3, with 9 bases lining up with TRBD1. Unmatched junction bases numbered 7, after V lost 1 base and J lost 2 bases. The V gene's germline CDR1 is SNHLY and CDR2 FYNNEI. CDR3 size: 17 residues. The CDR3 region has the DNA TGTGCCAGCAGTGAAGATTTGGGACAGGGTCTCACAGATACGCAGTATTTT. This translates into CASSEDLGQGLTDTQYF.

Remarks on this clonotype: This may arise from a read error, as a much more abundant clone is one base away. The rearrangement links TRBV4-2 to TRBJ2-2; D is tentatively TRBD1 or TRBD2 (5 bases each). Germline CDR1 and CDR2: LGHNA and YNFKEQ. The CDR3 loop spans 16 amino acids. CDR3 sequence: CDSSQVVGVRTGELFF. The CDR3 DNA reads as TGTGACAGCAGCCAAGTCGTGGGGGTGAGAACCGGGGAGCTGTTTTTT.

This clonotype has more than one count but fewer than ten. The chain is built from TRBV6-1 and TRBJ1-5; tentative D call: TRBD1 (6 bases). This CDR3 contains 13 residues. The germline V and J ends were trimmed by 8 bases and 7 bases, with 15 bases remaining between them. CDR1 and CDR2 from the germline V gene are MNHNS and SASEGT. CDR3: CASEGGAGQPQHF. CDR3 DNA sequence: TGTGCCAGCGAGGGGGGCGCGGGGCAGCCCCAGCATTTT.

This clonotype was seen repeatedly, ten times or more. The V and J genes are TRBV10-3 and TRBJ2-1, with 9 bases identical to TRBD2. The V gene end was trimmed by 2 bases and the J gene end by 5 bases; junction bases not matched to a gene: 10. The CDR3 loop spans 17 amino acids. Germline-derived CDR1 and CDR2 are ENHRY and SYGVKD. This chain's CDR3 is CAISEGLAGKGNNEQFF. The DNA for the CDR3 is TGTGCCATCAGTGAGGGTCTAGCGGGAAAAGGAAACAATGAGCAGTTCTTC.

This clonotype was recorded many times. The CDR3 bases are TGTGCCAGCTCACGATCCACTTTGGACATCAGCACAGATACGCAGTATTTT. This gives the protein CASSRSTLDISTDTQYF. The chain links TRBV18 to TRBJ2-3, with D possibly being TRBD1 (5 bases). Between the trimmed V and J ends, which lost 4 bases and 0 bases, there was a span of 17 bases. Per the germline V gene, CDR1 is KGHSH and CDR2 is LQKENI. This CDR3 comprises 17 residues.

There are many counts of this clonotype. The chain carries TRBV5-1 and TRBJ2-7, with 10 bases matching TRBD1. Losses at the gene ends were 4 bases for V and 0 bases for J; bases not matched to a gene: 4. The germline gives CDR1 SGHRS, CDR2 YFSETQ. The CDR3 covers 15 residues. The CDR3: CASSLRTGGSYEQYF. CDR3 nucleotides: TGCGCCAGCAGCCTTAGGACAGGGGGCTCCTACGAGCAGTACTTC.

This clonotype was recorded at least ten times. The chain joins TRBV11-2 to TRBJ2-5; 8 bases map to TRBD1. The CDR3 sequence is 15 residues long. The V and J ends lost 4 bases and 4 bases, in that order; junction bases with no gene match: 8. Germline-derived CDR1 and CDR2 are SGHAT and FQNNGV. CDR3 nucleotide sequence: TGTGCCAGCAGCTCCGACGGACAGGGACGAGAGACCCAGTACTTC. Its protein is CASSSDGQGRETQYF.

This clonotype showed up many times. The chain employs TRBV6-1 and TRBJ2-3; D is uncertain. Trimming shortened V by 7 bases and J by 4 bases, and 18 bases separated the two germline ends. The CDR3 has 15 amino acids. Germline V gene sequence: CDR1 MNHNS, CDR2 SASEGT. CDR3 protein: CASTSRGPEADTQYF. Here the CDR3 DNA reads TGTGCCAGCACTTCCCGCGGACCAGAGGCAGATACGCAGTATTTT.